This T cell receptor (beta chain) was obtained from a study of cytomegalovirus exposure and HLA in healthy donors. General study findings and limits: As was reported, the classifier diagnosed cytomegalovirus status with high specificity and sensitivity. Subsequent analysis of the 110 or so validation repertoires found a tendency for first-cohort TCR clusters to co-occur.

To note about this clone: Its specificity is not known. Compared with germline, one end of the junction differs, possibly owing to a read error.

The protocol was immunoSEQ multiplex PCR, while the TCRdb copy is restricted to in-frame clones and leaves out a portion. The sample has 60,000 to 80,000 clones, approximately 80% seen once; the top ten hold 3%. There are 15 residues in the CDR3. The V gene's germline CDR1 is MNHEY and CDR2 SMNVEV (reference sequence). The sample taken for sequencing was PBMCs. The TCR originated in a man aged 30-40 years in good health and CMV-seronegative. The genes are TRBV27 and TRBJ1-4; the D is unclear. CDR3 sequence reads: CASSFSVAAKEKLFF. CDR3 bases: TGTGCCAGCAGTTTTTCGGTTGCGGCTAAGGAAAAACTGTTTTTT.